The 22 T cell receptor beta chains reported below all come from one sample, sequenced in a study of cytomegalovirus exposure and HLA in healthy donors. The PCR was carried out with 60 Vbeta primers and 13 Jbeta primers. Measured with immunoSEQ multiplex PCR; TCRdb has only the in-frame clones, and not every one. This table holds about 190,000 clones, about 77% found once. Sequencing was done on a sample of PBMCs. The origin of the receptors is a man aged 25-45 years in good health and CMV-seropositive.

The chain uses TRBV25-1 and TRBJ2-1; the D is unclear. The CDR3 covers 14 residues. The germline V gene has CDR1 MGHDK and CDR2 SYGVNS. The V end lost 4 bases, the J end lost 0 bases, and 7 bases lay between the germline ends. CDR3 in DNA: TGTGCCAGCAGTGCCGCAGGCTCCTACAATGAGCAGTTCTTC. Translation: CASSAAGSYNEQFF.

The rearrangement joins TRBV10-3 to TRBJ2-1; tentatively, D is TRBD2 (5 bases). The CDR3 is made up of 17 amino acids. The V gene's germline CDR1 is ENHRY and CDR2 SYGVKD. V lost 5 bases and J lost 1, with 18 bases in between. The CDR3 bases are TGTGCCATCAGTCTCGGACTCTCTGAGGGTTCCTACAATGAGCAGTTCTTC. As protein: CAISLGLSEGSYNEQFF.

The chain carries TRBV12-5 and TRBJ2-2, with 7 positions matching TRBD1. Germline V lookup: CDR1 LGHNT, CDR2 FRNRAP. CDR3 length equals 16 residues. Losses at the gene ends were 6 bases for V and 2 bases for J; bases not matched to a gene: 9. This CDR3 is CASGKEGAENTGELFF. CDR3 coding DNA: TGTGCTAGTGGAAAAGAGGGGGCGGAAAACACCGGGGAGCTGTTTTTT.

The chain couples TRBV11-2 to TRBJ2-7; tentatively, D is TRBD2 (6 bases). The CDR3 sequence is 15 residues long. Per the germline V gene, CDR1 is SGHAT and CDR2 is FQNNGV. V was cut by 1 base and J by 4 bases, with 14 bases left in between. CDR3 region: CASSLVTGEGYEQYF. CDR3 nucleotides: TGTGCCAGCAGCTTAGTTACGGGAGAAGGGTACGAGCAGTACTTC. Looking up the rest from reference TRBV11-2 and TRBJ2-7 gives the full variable domain: EAGVAQSPRYKIIEKRQSVAFWCNPISGHATLYWYQQILGQGPKLLIQFQNNGVVDDSQLPKDRFSAERLKGVDSTLKIQPAKLEDSAVYLCASSLVTGEGYEQYFGPGTRLTVT.

The gene calls are TRBV5-8 and TRBJ2-7; 10 positions match TRBD1. Germline V gene sequence: CDR1 SGHTS, CDR2 YDEGEE. V trimming: 2 bases; J trimming: 2 bases; junction bases outside the gene matches: 4. The length of the CDR3 is 15 residues. The chain's CDR3 is CASSFGGTGAYEQYF. Here the CDR3 DNA reads TGTGCCAGCAGCTTTGGGGGGACAGGGGCCTACGAGCAGTACTTC.

V is TRBV7-9 and J is TRBJ2-1; 7 bases match TRBD2. This CDR3 is built from 14 residues. J lost 4 bases, V lost 6 bases, and 6 bases had no gene match. Germline CDR1 is SEHNR and CDR2 is FQNEAQ (reference sequence). The CDR3 here is CASRTGGKYNEQFF. The CDR3 DNA sequence: TGTGCCAGCAGGACGGGAGGCAAGTACAATGAGCAGTTCTTC.

Only one count was recorded for this clone. The CDR3 reads CASSPIGTSWETQYF. The CDR3 DNA is TGTGCCAGTAGTCCAATAGGGACTAGCTGGGAGACCCAGTACTTC. This sequence joins TRBV19 and TRBJ2-5; TRBD2 matches at 9 bases. V shed 5 bases and J 5 bases; nucleotides not matched to a gene: 9. This CDR3 has 15 residues. Germline V gives CDR1 LNHDA, CDR2 SQIVND (reference sequence). The variable domain in full, completed from reference TRBV19 and TRBJ2-5, reads DGGITQSPKYLFRKEGQNVTLSCEQNLNHDAMYWYRQDPGQGLRLIYYSQIVNDFQKGDIAEGYSVSREKKESFPLTVTSAQKNPTAFYLCASSPIGTSWETQYFGPGTRLLVL.

The chain is built from TRBV2 and TRBJ2-7, with a weak D call TRBD2 (5 bases). The CDR3 has 13 amino acids. The germline V gene encodes CDR1 SNHLY and CDR2 FYNNEI. Trimming took 8 bases from V and 0 from J, leaving 11 bases between them. CDR3 in DNA: TGTGCCAGCTCTCTCGGGGACTCCTACGAGCAGTACTTC. This codes for CASSLGDSYEQYF.

J is TRBJ2-2 and V is TRBV28; D is unclear. V was pared by 3 bases and J by 1 base, with 15 bases between. The CDR3 has 17 residues. CDR1 is MDHEN, CDR2 SYDVKM, per germline. DNA for the CDR3: TGTGCCAGCAGTTTGCCGGGTTCGTCCGGGAACACCGGGGAGCTGTTTTTT. It encodes CASSLPGSSGNTGELFF.

The chain has TRBV27 and TRBJ1-4; 7 bases fit TRBD1. CDR1 and CDR2 (germline): MNHEY, SMNVEV (reference sequence). CDR3 length equals 16 residues. The V gene end was trimmed by 6 bases and the J gene end by 0 bases; junction bases not matched to a gene: 7. CDR3 loop: CASRGTVKATNEKLFF. The CDR3 coding sequence is TGTGCCAGCAGGGGGACAGTCAAAGCAACTAATGAAAAACTGTTTTTT.

The genes are TRBV21-1 and TRBJ2-7; no DNA check was done on the table's D call, TRBD2. TRBV21-1 corresponds to a pseudogene. The length of the CDR3 is 18 residues. CDR3 in amino acids: CASSRWCLAGVLSYEQYF. The CDR3 DNA sequence: TGTGCCAGCAGCAGGTGGTGTCTAGCGGGAGTACTTTCCTACGAGCAGTACTTC.

J is TRBJ2-7 and V is TRBV9, with TRBD2 matching over 8 bases. This CDR3 region has 15 residues. Germline-derived CDR1 and CDR2 are SGDLS and YYNGEE. V dropped 0 bases and J dropped 7; count of bases not matched to a gene: 9. The CDR3 spells CASSVESSGLGEQYF. The DNA of the CDR3 is TGTGCCAGCAGCGTAGAATCTAGCGGGCTTGGGGAGCAGTACTTC.

This sequence joins TRBV7-3 and TRBJ2-1; D may be TRBD1 (6 bases). The germline V gene has CDR1 SGHTA and CDR2 FQGTGA. Trimming cost V 6 bases and J 9 bases, with 18 bases left between them. CDR3 length: 14 residues. The CDR3: CASRFSEGTIEQFF. The CDR3 nucleotides read TGTGCCAGCAGATTTAGCGAGGGGACAATTGAGCAGTTCTTC. The full variable domain, its missing parts supplied by reference TRBV7-3 and TRBJ2-1, is GAGVSQTPSNKVTEKGKYVELRCDPISGHTALYWYRQSLGQGPEFLIYFQGTGAADDSGLPNDRFFAVRPEGSVSTLKIQRTERGDSAVYLCASRFSEGTIEQFFGPGTRLTVL.

This chain links TRBV7-2 with TRBJ1-2; D may be TRBD1 (5 bases). Germline values: CDR1 SGHTA, CDR2 FQGNSA. V was pared by 5 bases and J by 4 bases, with 11 bases between. The CDR3 extends over 13 amino acids. The CDR3 spells CASSPHDSYGYTF. CDR3 bases: TGTGCCAGCAGCCCCCACGACAGCTATGGCTACACCTTC.

On this clone: One end of the junction does not line up with germline, which may come from a read error. The chain carries TRBV7-9 and TRBJ1-5; D possibly corresponds to TRBD1 (5 bases). Germline V lookup: CDR1 SEHNR, CDR2 FQNEAQ (reference sequence). The CDR3 spans 13 residues. CDR3 protein: CSSSLRGNQPQHF. The CDR3 region has the DNA TGTTCCAGCAGCTTAAGGGGAAATCAGCCCCAGCATTTT.

The rearrangement joins TRBV7-9 to TRBJ2-3; 7 bases line up with TRBD1. The CDR3 has 15 residues. V lost 6 bases and J lost 2; bases outside the gene matches: 8. The germline CDR1 and CDR2 sequences are SEHNR and FQNEAQ (reference sequence). CDR3 residues: CASSPGGSTTDTQYF. As DNA, the CDR3 is TGTGCCAGCAGTCCAGGGGGTAGCACCACAGATACGCAGTATTTT.

This clone was seen only a few times. The V call is TRBV19, the J call TRBJ2-7; 11 positions match TRBD2. V lost 1 base and J lost 0; bases outside the gene matches: 8. Germline V CDR1 and CDR2: LNHDA, SQIVND (reference sequence). The CDR3 loop spans 18 amino acids. The CDR3 DNA is TGTGCCAGTAGTATAGGGGGGACTAGCGGACTATCCTCCTACGAGCAGTACTTC. Encoded protein: CASSIGGTSGLSSYEQYF.

This clone occurred a few times. The chain employs TRBV7-6 and TRBJ2-7; tentatively, D is TRBD1 (6 bases). V lost 4 bases to trimming and J lost 5 bases, with 18 bases between them. Germline CDR1 is SGHVS and CDR2 is FNYEAQ. The CDR3 consists of 15 residues. The CDR3 reads CASSWRSGRGNEQYF. The CDR3 nucleotides are TGTGCCAGCAGCTGGCGGTCGGGTAGGGGGAACGAGCAGTACTTC.

V gene TRBV28 combines with J gene TRBJ1-4; 9 bases are shared with TRBD1. V lost 2 bases, J lost 13 bases, and 8 bases stayed unmatched. The CDR3 spans 14 residues. The V gene's germline CDR1 is MDHEN and CDR2 SYDVKM. The DNA of the CDR3 is TGTGCCAGCAGTTTAAATACAGGGGGCGGCCGACTGTTTTTT. Translating gives CASSLNTGGGRLFF.

The CDR3 is CASSSGMLYQPQHF. The CDR3 region has the DNA TGTGCCAGCAGTTCCGGGATGCTCTATCAGCCCCAGCATTTT. The chain joins TRBV28 to TRBJ1-5; no definite D call. Per the germline V gene, CDR1 is MDHEN and CDR2 is SYDVKM. The V and J ends lost 4 bases and 5 bases respectively, with 12 bases between them. The CDR3 is made up of 14 amino acids.

V usage is TRBV18 and J usage is TRBJ2-2, with a possible D match to TRBD1 (6 bases). Germline V lookup: CDR1 KGHSH, CDR2 LQKENI. The CDR3 has 15 amino acids. Trimming cost V 2 bases and J 3 bases, with 10 bases left between them. The CDR3 DNA reads as TGTGCCAGCTCACCAAGGACAGACTACACCGGGGAGCTGTTTTTT. Translation gives CASSPRTDYTGELFF.

With respect to this clone: Other DNA variants within this sample encode the same CDR3. J is TRBJ1-2 and V is TRBV6-1; D unclear. This CDR3 spans 13 amino acids. The germline V gene encodes CDR1 MNHNS and CDR2 SASEGT. V was pared by 3 bases and J by 0 bases, with 5 bases between. For the CDR3, the DNA is TGTGCCAGCAGTGAGCCAGCTAACTATGGCTACACCTTC. Translating it yields CASSEPANYGYTF.